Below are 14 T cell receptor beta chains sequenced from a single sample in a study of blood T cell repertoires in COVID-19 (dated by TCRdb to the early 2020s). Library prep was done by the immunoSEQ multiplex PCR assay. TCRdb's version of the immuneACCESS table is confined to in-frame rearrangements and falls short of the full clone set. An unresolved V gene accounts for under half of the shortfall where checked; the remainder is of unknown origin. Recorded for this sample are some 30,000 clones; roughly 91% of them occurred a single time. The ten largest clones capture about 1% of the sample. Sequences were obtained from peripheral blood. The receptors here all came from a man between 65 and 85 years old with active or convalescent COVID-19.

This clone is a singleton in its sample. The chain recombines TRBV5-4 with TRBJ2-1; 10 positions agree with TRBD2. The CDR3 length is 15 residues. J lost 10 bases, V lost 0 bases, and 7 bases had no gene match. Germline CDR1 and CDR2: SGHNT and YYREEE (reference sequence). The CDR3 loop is CASSLGVAGGQEQFF. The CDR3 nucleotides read TGTGCCAGCAGCTTGGGAGTAGCGGGAGGACAGGAGCAGTTCTTC.

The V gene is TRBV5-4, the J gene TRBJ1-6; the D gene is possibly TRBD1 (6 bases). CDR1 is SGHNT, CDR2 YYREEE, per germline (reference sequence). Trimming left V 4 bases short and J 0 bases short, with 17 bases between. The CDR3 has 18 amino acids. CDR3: CASSPTVGGLSYNSPLHF. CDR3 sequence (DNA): TGTGCCAGCAGCCCGACAGTTGGGGGCCTCTCCTATAATTCACCCCTCCACTTT.

CDR3 residues: CASSLQTGTSGQPQHF. The CDR3 DNA follows: TGTGCCAGCTCACTCCAGACAGGGACGTCGGGTCAGCCCCAGCATTTT. V usage is TRBV18 and J usage is TRBJ1-5; TRBD1 matches at 7 bases. Per germline, CDR1 KGHSH and CDR2 LQKENI. The CDR3 totals 16 residues. With 4 bases clipped from V and 6 bases from J, the junction kept 12 bases outside the gene matches.

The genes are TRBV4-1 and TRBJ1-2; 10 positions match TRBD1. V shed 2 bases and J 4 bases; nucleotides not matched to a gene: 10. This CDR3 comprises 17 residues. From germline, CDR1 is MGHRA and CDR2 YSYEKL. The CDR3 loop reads CASSQRSQTGGSYGYTF. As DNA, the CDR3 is TGCGCCAGCAGCCAAAGATCCCAGACAGGGGGCAGCTATGGCTACACCTTC.

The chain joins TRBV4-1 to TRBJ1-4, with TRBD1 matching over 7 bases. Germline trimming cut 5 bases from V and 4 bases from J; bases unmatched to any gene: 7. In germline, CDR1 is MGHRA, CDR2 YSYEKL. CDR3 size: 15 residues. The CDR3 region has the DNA TGCGCCAGCAGCGGAGCCCAGGGGGGTAATGAAAAACTGTTTTTT. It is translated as CASSGAQGGNEKLFF.

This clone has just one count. CDR3 sequence (DNA): TGTGCCAGCAGCCAATGGGTAGCCTCCTACCAAGAGACCCAGTACTTC. As protein: CASSQWVASYQETQYF. The V and J genes are TRBV5-6 and TRBJ2-5; D not certain. V was pared by 4 bases and J by 0 bases, with 16 bases between. Germline assignment: CDR1 SGHDT and CDR2 YYEEEE. The CDR3 length is 16 residues.

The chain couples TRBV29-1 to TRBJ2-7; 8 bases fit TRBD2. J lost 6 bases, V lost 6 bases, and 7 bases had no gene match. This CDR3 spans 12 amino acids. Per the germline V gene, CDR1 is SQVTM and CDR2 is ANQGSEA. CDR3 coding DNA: TGCAGCGTGGGGACTAGTGAGGTCGAGCAGTACTTC. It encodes CSVGTSEVEQYF.

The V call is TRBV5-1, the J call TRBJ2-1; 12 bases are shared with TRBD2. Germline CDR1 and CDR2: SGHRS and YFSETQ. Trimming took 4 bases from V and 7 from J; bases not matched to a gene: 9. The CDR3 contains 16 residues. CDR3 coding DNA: TGCGCCAGCAGCCCGGGAGCTGGACTAGCGGGAAATGAGCAGTTCTTC. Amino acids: CASSPGAGLAGNEQFF.

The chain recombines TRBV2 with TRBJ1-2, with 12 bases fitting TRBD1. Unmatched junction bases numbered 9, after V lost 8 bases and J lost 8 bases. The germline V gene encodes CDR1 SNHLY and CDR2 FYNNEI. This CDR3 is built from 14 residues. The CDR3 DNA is TGTGCCAGCCGCCCGGGACAGGGGGCCAAAGGCTACACCTTC. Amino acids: CASRPGQGAKGYTF. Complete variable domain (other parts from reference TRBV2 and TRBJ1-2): EPEVTQTPSHQVTQMGQEVILRCVPISNHLYFYWYRQILGQKVEFLVSFYNNEISEKSEIFDDQFSVERPDGSNFTLKIRSTKLEDSAMYFCASRPGQGAKGYTFGSGTRLTVV.

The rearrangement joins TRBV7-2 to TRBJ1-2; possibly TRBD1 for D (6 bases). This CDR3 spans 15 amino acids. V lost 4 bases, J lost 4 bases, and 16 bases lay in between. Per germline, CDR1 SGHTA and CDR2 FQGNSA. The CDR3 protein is CASSWRHRGGYGYTF. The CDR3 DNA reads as TGTGCCAGCAGCTGGCGCCATCGAGGGGGCTATGGCTACACCTTC.

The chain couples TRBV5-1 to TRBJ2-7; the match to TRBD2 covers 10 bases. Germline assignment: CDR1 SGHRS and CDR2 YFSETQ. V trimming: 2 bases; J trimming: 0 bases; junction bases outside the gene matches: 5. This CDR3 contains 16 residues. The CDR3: CASSLLAGLLSYEQYF. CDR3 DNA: TGCGCCAGCAGCTTACTAGCGGGACTCCTCTCCTACGAGCAGTACTTC.

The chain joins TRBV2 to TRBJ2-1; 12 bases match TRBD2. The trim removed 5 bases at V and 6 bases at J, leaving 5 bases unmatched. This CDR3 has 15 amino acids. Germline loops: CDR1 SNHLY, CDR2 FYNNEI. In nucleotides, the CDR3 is TGTGCCAGCAGTTCGACTAGCGGGGGTATCAATGAGCAGTTCTTC. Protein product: CASSSTSGGINEQFF.

The CDR3 sequence: CASSPLGQGAYEQYF. Written as DNA, the CDR3 is TGTGCCAGCTCACCGCTGGGACAGGGGGCCTACGAGCAGTACTTC. The rearrangement uses TRBV18 and TRBJ2-7; 11 bases fit TRBD1. Germline lookup yields CDR1 KGHSH and CDR2 LQKENI. The length of the CDR3 is 15 residues. The V segment lost 3 bases and the J segment 2 bases; nucleotides outside the gene matches: 3.

CDR3 loop: CATSQTAWGFSGNTIYF. The CDR3 DNA reads TGTGCCACCAGCCAGACCGCATGGGGCTTCTCTGGAAACACCATATATTTT. This chain connects TRBV15 to TRBJ1-3, with TRBD1 as a possible D gene (5 bases). The CDR3 covers 17 residues. The V end lost 5 bases, the J end lost 0 bases, and 17 bases lay between the germline ends. CDR1 and CDR2 (germline): LNHNV, YYDKDF (reference sequence). Combining the CDR3 with reference TRBV15 and TRBJ1-3 gives the whole variable domain DAMVIQNPRYQVTQFGKPVTLSCSQTLNHNVMYWYQQKSSQAPKLLFHYYDKDFNNEADTPDNFQSRRPNTSFCFLDIRSPGLGDTAMYLCATSQTAWGFSGNTIYFGEGSWLTVV.